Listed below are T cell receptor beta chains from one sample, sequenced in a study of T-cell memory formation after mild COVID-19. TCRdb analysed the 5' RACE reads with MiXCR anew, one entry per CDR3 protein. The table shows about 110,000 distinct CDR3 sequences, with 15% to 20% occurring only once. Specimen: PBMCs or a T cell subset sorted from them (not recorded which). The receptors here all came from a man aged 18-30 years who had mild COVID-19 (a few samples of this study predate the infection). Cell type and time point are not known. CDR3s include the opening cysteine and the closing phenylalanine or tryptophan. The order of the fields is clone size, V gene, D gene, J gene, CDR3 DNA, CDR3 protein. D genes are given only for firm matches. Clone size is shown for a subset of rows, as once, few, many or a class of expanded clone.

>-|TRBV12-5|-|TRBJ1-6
TGTGCTAGTGGTTTGGAAGTCGGGGCACCCCTACACTTT
CASGLEVGAPLHF
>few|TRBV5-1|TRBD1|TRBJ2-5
TGCGCCAGCAGCCAGACAGGGTGGGAGACCCAGTACTTC
CASSQTGWETQYF
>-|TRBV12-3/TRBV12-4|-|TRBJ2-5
TGTGCCAGCAGCTCCGACGGATTTCAAGAGACCCAGTACTTC
CASSSDGFQETQYF
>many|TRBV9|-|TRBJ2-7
TGTGCCAGCAGCGTAGAGGGTTACGAGCAGTACTTC
CASSVEGYEQYF
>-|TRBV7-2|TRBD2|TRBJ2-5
TGTGCCAGCAGCTCTGCCGCGACTAGCGGGGGGAAAGAGACCCAGTACTTC
CASSSAATSGGKETQYF
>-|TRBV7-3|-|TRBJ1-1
TGTGCCAGCAGCTTATATCCGGGAGGCGGTGAAGCTTTCTTT
CASSLYPGGGEAFF
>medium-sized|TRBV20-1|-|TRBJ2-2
TGCAGTGCTAGGGTAGCGGCGAACACCGGGGAGCTGTTTTTT
CSARVAANTGELFF
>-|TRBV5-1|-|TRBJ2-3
TGCGCCAGCAAAAAGCCAGAGACAGATACGCAGTATTTT
CASKKPETDTQYF
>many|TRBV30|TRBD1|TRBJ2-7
TGTGCCTGGGGTTTGGACAGGGCGGGGGAGCAGTACTTC
CAWGLDRAGEQYF
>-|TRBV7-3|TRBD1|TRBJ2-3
TGTGCCAGCAGCCGGGGACAGGGGGCCTCGGATACGCAGTATTTT
CASSRGQGASDTQYF
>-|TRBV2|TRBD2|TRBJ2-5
TGTGCCAGCGGCGGGGGGAGAGAGACCCAGTACTTC
CASGGGRETQYF
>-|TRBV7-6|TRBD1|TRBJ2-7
TGTGCCAGCAGCTTAGAACCCGGGACAGGGCAAGAGCAGTACTTC
CASSLEPGTGQEQYF
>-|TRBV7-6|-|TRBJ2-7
TGTGCCAGCAGCCAAACTCAGGGCTACGAGCAGTACTTC
CASSQTQGYEQYF
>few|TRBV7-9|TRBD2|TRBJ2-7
TGTGCCAGCAGCTCCTCGGGGGGGAGTGAGCAGTACTTC
CASSSSGGSEQYF
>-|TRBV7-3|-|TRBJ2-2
TGTGCCAGCAGCAATCAGGCGAACACCGGGGAGCTGTTTTTT
CASSNQANTGELFF
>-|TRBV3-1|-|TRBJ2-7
TGTGCCAGCAGCCAATCGGTTCGGGGAGAGCAGTACTTC
CASSQSVRGEQYF
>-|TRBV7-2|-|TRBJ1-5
TGTGCCAGCAGCCTACCGTGGAGGCCCCAGCATTTT
CASSLPWRPQHF
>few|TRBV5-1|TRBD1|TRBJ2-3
TGCGCCAGCAGCCGTAGGACAGGGGGTTCAGATACGCAGTATTTT
CASSRRTGGSDTQYF
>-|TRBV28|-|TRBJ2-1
TGTGCCAGCAGGCCTCCGGCTAAGGGCGAGCAGTTCTTC
CASRPPAKGEQFF
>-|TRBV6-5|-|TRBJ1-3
TGTGCCAGCATGGGGGATGGAAACACCATATATTTT
CASMGDGNTIYF
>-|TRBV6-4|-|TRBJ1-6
TGTGCCAGCAGTGACTCGGCAGGGATGAATTCACCCCTCCACTTT
CASSDSAGMNSPLHF
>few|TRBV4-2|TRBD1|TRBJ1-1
TGTGCCAGCAGCCAGGAGGTGGGACAGCCTGAAGCTTTCTTT
CASSQEVGQPEAFF
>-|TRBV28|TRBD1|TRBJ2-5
TGTGCCAGCAGTTTCGCAGGGGGTTTGGAGACCCAGTACTTC
CASSFAGGLETQYF
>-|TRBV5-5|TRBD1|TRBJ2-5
TGTGCCAGCAGCGGAAAGTACAGGGGCCCGGGGGAGACCCAGTACTTC
CASSGKYRGPGETQYF
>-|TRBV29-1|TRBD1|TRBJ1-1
TGCAGCGGGGGACAGGCGAGAGGGACTGAAGCTTTCTTT
CSGGQARGTEAFF
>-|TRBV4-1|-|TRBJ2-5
TGCGCCAGCAGCCGACAGGGACTAGGGAACCAAGAGACCCAGTACTTC
CASSRQGLGNQETQYF
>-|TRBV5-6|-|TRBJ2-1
TGTGCCAGCATTAAGACGGTCGGGGGGCGCGATGAGCAGTTCTTC
CASIKTVGGRDEQFF
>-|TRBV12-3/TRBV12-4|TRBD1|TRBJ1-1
TGTGCCAGCAGTCTGAATGACAGGGGGCGCGCAGCTTTCTTT
CASSLNDRGRAAFF
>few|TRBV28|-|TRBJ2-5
TGTGCCAGCAGTTTGGGGGGCATGAGACCAGAGACCCAGTACTTC
CASSLGGMRPETQYF
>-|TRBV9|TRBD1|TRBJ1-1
TGTGCCAGCAGCGTCCGAGGACAGGGAGGTACTGAAGCTTTCTTT
CASSVRGQGGTEAFF
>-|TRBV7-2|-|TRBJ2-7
TGTGCCAGCAGCGGAAACCGGGGGTGGGGCGAGCAGTACTTC
CASSGNRGWGEQYF
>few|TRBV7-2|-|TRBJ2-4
TGTGCCAGCAGCTTAGAGGCCTGGGAAACCAAAAACATTCAGTACTTC
CASSLEAWETKNIQYF
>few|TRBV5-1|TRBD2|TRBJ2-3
TGCGCCGTGGCTGTCGGGGGGGACGGAGATACGCAGTATTTT
CAVAVGGDGDTQYF
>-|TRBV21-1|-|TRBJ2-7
TGTGCCAGCGGAGCGGGACTAGCGGGGGGTCCTTCCTACGAGCAGTACTTC
CASGAGLAGGPSYEQYF
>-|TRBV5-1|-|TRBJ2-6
TGCGCCAGCGGGCGAGGTGGGGCCAACGTCCTGACTTTC
CASGRGGANVLTF
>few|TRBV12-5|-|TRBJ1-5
TGTGCTAGTGGTTTGGACAGGGTTGGAAATCAGCCCCAGCATTTT
CASGLDRVGNQPQHF
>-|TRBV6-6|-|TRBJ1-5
TGTGCCAGCAGCCCCGCGGGGACTCAGCCCCAGCATTTT
CASSPAGTQPQHF
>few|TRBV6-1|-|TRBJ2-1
TGTGCCAGCAGTGAGGGTACGGGGCCCACCAATGAGCAGTTCTTC
CASSEGTGPTNEQFF
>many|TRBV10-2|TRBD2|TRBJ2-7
TGCGCCAGCAGTGAGGCCCTAGCGGAACTGTCCTACGAGCAGTACTTC
CASSEALAELSYEQYF
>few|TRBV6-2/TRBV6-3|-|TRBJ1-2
TGTGCCAGCAGTGCATCTATACATGGCTACACCTTC
CASSASIHGYTF
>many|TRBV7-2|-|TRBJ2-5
TGTGCCAGCAGCTTGGTCAGGGGGGCCTCCCAAGAGACCCAGTACTTC
CASSLVRGASQETQYF
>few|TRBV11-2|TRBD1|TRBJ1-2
TGTGCCAGCAGCTCCGGACAGGATTATGGCTACACCTTC
CASSSGQDYGYTF
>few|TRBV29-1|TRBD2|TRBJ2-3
TGCAGCGTTGAGTCGGGCGGGAGAGATACGCAGTATTTT
CSVESGGRDTQYF
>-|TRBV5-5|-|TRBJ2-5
TGTGCCAGCAGCTTGGTGGGGGCCGCAGAGACCCAGTACTTC
CASSLVGAAETQYF
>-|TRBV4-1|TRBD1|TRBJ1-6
TGCGCCAGCAGCCCCAGCGGGACAGGGGAAAATTCACCCCTCCACTTT
CASSPSGTGENSPLHF
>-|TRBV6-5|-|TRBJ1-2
TGTGCCAGCAGTTATAGTTCCCCTCTCACCTTC
CASSYSSPLTF
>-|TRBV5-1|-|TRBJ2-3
TGCGCCAGCAGCTTGTTTGGGACTCGAGACACAGATACGCAGTATTTT
CASSLFGTRDTDTQYF
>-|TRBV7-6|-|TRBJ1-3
TGTGCCAGCAGCCTTGGGGGCCCTGGAAACACCATATATTTT
CASSLGGPGNTIYF
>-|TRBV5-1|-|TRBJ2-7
TGCGCCAGCAGCTTGGAATGGGGGCTCTTTTCCTACGAGCAGTACTTC
CASSLEWGLFSYEQYF
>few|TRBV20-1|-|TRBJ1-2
TGCAGTGCTAGCGGCAGGGCTAACTATGGCTACACCTTC
CSASGRANYGYTF
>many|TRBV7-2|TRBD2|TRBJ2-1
TGTGCCAGCGCTTCGGGGGGGGCGGCGTACAATGAGCAGTTCTTC
CASASGGAAYNEQFF
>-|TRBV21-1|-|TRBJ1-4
TGTGCCAGCAGCAAAGATGAAAAACTGTTTTTT
CASSKDEKLFF
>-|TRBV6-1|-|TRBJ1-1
TGTGCCAGCAGTGAAATCGGCCACACTGAAGCTTTCTTT
CASSEIGHTEAFF
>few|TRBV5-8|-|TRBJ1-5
TGTGCCAGCAACTCGTGGGCAGAATATCAGCCCCAGCATTTT
CASNSWAEYQPQHF
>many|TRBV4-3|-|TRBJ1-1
TGCGCCAGCAGCCAAGATGGCAGGAACACTGAAGCTTTCTTT
CASSQDGRNTEAFF